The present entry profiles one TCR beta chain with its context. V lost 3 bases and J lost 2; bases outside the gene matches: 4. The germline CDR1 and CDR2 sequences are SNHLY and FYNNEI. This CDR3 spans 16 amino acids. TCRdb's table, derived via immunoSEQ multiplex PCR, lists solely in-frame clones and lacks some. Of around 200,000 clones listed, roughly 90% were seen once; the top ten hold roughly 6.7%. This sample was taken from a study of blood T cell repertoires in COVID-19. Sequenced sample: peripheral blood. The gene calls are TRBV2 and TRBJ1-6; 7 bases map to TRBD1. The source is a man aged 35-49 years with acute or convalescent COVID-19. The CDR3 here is CASSDLGGPYNSPLHF. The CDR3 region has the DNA TGTGCCAGCAGTGATTTAGGGGGCCCCTATAATTCACCCCTCCACTTT. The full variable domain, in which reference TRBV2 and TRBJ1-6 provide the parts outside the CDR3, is EPEVTQTPSHQVTQMGQEVILRCVPISNHLYFYWYRQILGQKVEFLVSFYNNEISEKSEIFDDQFSVERPDGSNFTLKIRSTKLEDSAMYFCASSDLGGPYNSPLHFGNGTRLTVT.